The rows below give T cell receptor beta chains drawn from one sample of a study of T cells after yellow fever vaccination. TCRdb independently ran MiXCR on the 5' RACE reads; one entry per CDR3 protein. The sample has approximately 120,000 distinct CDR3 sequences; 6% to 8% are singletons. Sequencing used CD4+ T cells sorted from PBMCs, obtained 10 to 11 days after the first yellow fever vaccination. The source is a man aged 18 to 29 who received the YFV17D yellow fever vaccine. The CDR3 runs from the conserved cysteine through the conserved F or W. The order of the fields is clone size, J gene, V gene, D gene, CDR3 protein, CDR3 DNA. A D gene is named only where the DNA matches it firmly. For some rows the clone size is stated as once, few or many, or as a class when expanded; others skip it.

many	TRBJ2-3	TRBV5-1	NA	CASSLGEITDTQYF	TGCGCCAGCAGCTTGGGTGAAATAACAGATACGCAGTATTTT
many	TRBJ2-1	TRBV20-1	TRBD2	CSAVGLAANEQFF	TGCAGTGCCGTGGGGCTAGCGGCCAATGAGCAGTTCTTC
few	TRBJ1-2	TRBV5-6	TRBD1	CASSPDRTNGYTF	TGTGCCAGCAGCCCGGACAGGACGAATGGCTACACCTTC
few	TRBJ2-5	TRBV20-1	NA	CSARFPGVSIETQYF	TGCAGTGCTAGATTCCCAGGGGTTTCAATCGAGACCCAGTACTTC
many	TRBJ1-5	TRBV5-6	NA	CASSLARRRNQPQHF	TGTGCCAGCAGCTTGGCGCGGCGCCGCAATCAGCCCCAGCATTTT
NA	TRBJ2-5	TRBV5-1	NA	CASSFYSAETQYF	TGCGCCAGCAGCTTTTACAGTGCTGAGACCCAGTACTTC
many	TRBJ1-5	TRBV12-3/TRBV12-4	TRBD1	CASSLPDRGLGQPQHF	TGTGCCAGCAGTTTACCGGACAGGGGGCTTGGTCAGCCCCAGCATTTT
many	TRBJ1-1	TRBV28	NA	CASGGAQIWLNTEAFF	TGTGCCAGCGGAGGGGCTCAAATATGGTTGAACACTGAAGCTTTCTTT
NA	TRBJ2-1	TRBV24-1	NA	CATSDPVQGNNEQFF	TGTGCCACCAGTGATCCGGTACAGGGCAACAATGAGCAGTTCTTC
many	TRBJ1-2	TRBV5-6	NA	CASSLPSGTYGYTF	TGTGCCAGCAGCCTACCCAGTGGTACCTATGGCTACACCTTC